This TCR beta chain was sequenced in a study of Japanese encephalitis immunity and Zika vaccine responses. This CDR3 is built from 13 residues. Trimming shortened V by 4 bases and J by 6 bases, and 13 bases separated the two germline ends. CDR1 and CDR2 (germline): SGHRS, YFSETQ. One entry per CDR3 protein results from TCRdb running MiXCR on the 5' RACE reads. The sample consists of fewer than 2,000 distinct CDR3 sequences, approximately 6.4% of them appearing once. For approximately six days, PBMCs labeled with CFSE were cultured with peptide pools at approximately 0.97 ug/mL each. Proliferating CD4 T cells were sorted unfixed as live CD56-CD19-CD16-CD3+CD4+ CFSE-low cells. Ten or more counts support this clonotype.

The input for sequencing was antigen-activated CD4+ T cells from blood, cultured, taken during a Zika inactivated vaccine study. This TCR was recovered from an adult woman who received an inactivated Zika virus vaccine. V gene TRBV5-1 combines with J gene TRBJ1-1; D remains unclear. The CDR3 coding sequence is TGCGCCAGCAGCCTGGACCTCGTCGCTGAAGCTTTCTTT. It translates to CASSLDLVAEAFF.